This T cell receptor beta chain was profiled in a study of graft-versus-host responses after intestinal transplantation. Study background: Induction using anti-thymocyte globulin, followed by tacrolimus and steroids for two to four years, was given to all recipients.

TCRdb's copy holds only in-frame clones and misses some; the assay was immunoSEQ multiplex PCR. This sample has just under 90,000 clones, with roughly four fifths found just once. The CDR3 contains 15 residues. Germline CDR1 reads MNHNY; CDR2 reads SVGAGI (reference sequence). With 2 bases removed from V and 0 bases from J, the gap between germline ends came to 11 bases. This clone showed up just once. Antigen: not known. General study results and limits: Investigators detected GvH clones in recipient marrow, with some emerging earlier in ileum or blood.

The material sequenced was unstimulated CD8+ T cells sorted from spleen or lymph node cells, taken before intestinal transplant. The clonotype originates from a human donor who received an intestinal transplant. J is TRBJ2-7 and V is TRBV6-6; unclear D gene. DNA of the CDR3: TGTGCCAGCAGTTACGGGTCCGGATACTCCTACGAGCAGTACTTC. This gives the protein CASSYGSGYSYEQYF.